Listed below are T cell receptor beta chains from one sample, sequenced in a study of T cell responses to AZD1222 COVID-19 vaccine. Measured with immunoSEQ multiplex PCR; TCRdb has only the in-frame clones, and not every one. This table holds under 200,000 clones, 94% found once. The specimen was peripheral blood, collected on day 0 of AZD1222 vaccination. All receptors derive from an adult in good health. Each CDR3 is given with its conserved first and last residue. D genes are given only for firm matches. Clone size is not always given. Where it is, it says once, few, many or a class for expanded clones.

17 | . | TRBJ1-2 | TRBD1 | TRBV11-2 | TGTGCCAGCAGCCTCCACCGACAGGGGGGGGCTATGGCTGGCTACACCTTC | CASSLHRQGGAMAGYTF
15 | . | TRBJ1-1 | . | TRBV10-2 | TGCGCCAGCAGTGAGTCGGCATGGATCAACACTGAAGCTTTCTTT | CASSESAWINTEAFF
14 | . | TRBJ1-2 | TRBD1 | TRBV6-5 | TGTGCCAGCAGTTCCGGGACAGTGACCTATGGCTACACCTTC | CASSSGTVTYGYTF
13 | . | TRBJ2-1 | . | TRBV6-4 | TGTGCCAGCAGTGACGGCGCTAACAATGAGCAGTTCTTC | CASSDGANNEQFF
12 | . | TRBJ1-1 | . | TRBV28 | TGTGCCAGCAGTTCTGAACCTTCTAAGGCTTTCTTT | CASSSEPSKAFF
16 | . | TRBJ1-2 | . | TRBV19 | TGTGCCAGTAGCCCGGGGACACTCTTCGGAGGCTATGGCTACACCTTC | CASSPGTLFGGYGYTF
15 | once | TRBJ1-2 | . | TRBV19 | TGTGCCAGTAGTATTCCGAGGGCTTCGCTGTATGGCTACACCTTC | CASSIPRASLYGYTF
14 | . | TRBJ1-1 | TRBD1 | TRBV7-2 | TGTGCCAGCAGCGCGGGACAGAGAAAGGCTGAAGCTTTCTTT | CASSAGQRKAEAFF
14 | once | TRBJ1-1 | . | TRBV3-1/TRBV3-2 | TGTGCCAGCAGCCAACTCGAAGGGTACACTGAAGCTTTCTTT | CASSQLEGYTEAFF
17 | . | TRBJ1-2 | . | TRBV11-2 | TGTGCCAGCAGCTTAGCCGTCTTGGATGTCCGATGGGGCGGCTACACCTTC | CASSLAVLDVRWGGYTF
16 | . | TRBJ2-7 | . | TRBV14 | TGTGCCAGCAGCGCGCGACGGCCGAAAGACGCCTACGAGCAGTACTTC | CASSARRPKDAYEQYF
18 | . | TRBJ1-1 | TRBD1 | TRBV7-2 | TGTGCCAGCAGCTCAGGGAAGACAGGGGCGCGCAGGGGCACTGAAGCTTTCTTT | CASSSGKTGARRGTEAFF
11 | . | TRBJ2-7 | . | TRBV27 | TGTGCCGCGGGGCTAGTCTACGAGCAGTACTTC | CAAGLVYEQYF
16 | . | TRBJ2-1 | TRBD2 | TRBV6-6 | TGTGCCAGCAGACCCTACTTGACTAGCGGGGACAATGAGCAGTTCTTC | CASRPYLTSGDNEQFF
16 | . | TRBJ1-1 | . | TRBV5-3 | TGTGCCAGAAGCTTGGTACCCTTCGATGGGGGCACTGAAGCTTTCTTT | CARSLVPFDGGTEAFF
14 | . | TRBJ1-4 | . | TRBV9 | TGTGCCAGCAGCGCCCGGGACAACATCGAAAAACTGTTTTTT | CASSARDNIEKLFF
15 | . | TRBJ2-1 | . | TRBV19 | TGTGCCAGTAGTATAGGTTCGGCGACTTACAATGAGCAGTTCTTC | CASSIGSATYNEQFF
17 | . | TRBJ1-3 | . | TRBV18 | TGTGCCAGCTCACCAGGGCTATCAGGTCTCTCTGGAAACACCATATATTTT | CASSPGLSGLSGNTIYF
14 | . | TRBJ2-4 | TRBD2 | TRBV30 | TGTGCCTGGAGTGTAATGATGGGAGGGACGGTTCAGTACTTC | CAWSVMMGGTVQYF
13 | . | TRBJ1-1 | . | TRBV6-1 | TGTGCCAGCAGTGAGGTATTGGGGGCTCGGGCTTTCTTT | CASSEVLGARAFF
14 | . | TRBJ2-7 | . | TRBV6-5 | TGTGCCAGCAGGGATACAGGGTCCTCCTACGAGCAGTACTTC | CASRDTGSSYEQYF
17 | . | TRBJ2-1 | TRBD1 | TRBV11-3 | TGTGCCAGCAGCTCCGGACAAACGCCGGGACAGGGGGAGAAGCAGTTCTTC | CASSSGQTPGQGEKQFF
14 | . | TRBJ1-1 | . | TRBV15 | TGTGCCACCAGCAGAGTCGGTGGGGGGTATGAAGCTTTCTTT | CATSRVGGGYEAFF
14 | . | TRBJ1-2 | . | TRBV5-5 | TGTGCCAGCAGACAGGGTGGGACTGACTATGGCTACACCTTC | CASRQGGTDYGYTF
15 | once | TRBJ2-5 | . | TRBV5-1 | TGCGCCAGCAGCCTCGGAATAGGGAGGTCGGAGACCCAGTACTTC | CASSLGIGRSETQYF
14 | . | TRBJ1-2 | . | TRBV7-2 | TGTGCCAGCAGCTTGGAGAGGGTACTCTATGGCTACACCTTC | CASSLERVLYGYTF
12 | . | TRBJ2-1 | . | TRBV28 | TGTGCCAGCAGGGGGGAGTACAATGAGCAGTTCTTC | CASRGEYNEQFF
14 | . | TRBJ1-1 | TRBD1 | TRBV27 | TGTGCCAGCAGTCTGGGACAGGGGAACACTGAAGCTTTCTTT | CASSLGQGNTEAFF
15 | . | TRBJ2-1 | . | TRBV7-9 | TGTGCCAGCAGCTTAGGTGCTATAAGGGGCAATGAGCAGTTCTTC | CASSLGAIRGNEQFF
13 | . | TRBJ2-7 | . | TRBV15 | TGTGCCACCAGCAGAGATAGGCGGGACGAGCAGTACTTC | CATSRDRRDEQYF
15 | . | TRBJ1-6 | . | TRBV9 | TGTGCCAGCAGCCTCTCCGACAGTTATAATTCACCCCTCCACTTT | CASSLSDSYNSPLHF
18 | . | TRBJ2-2 | . | TRBV4-1 | TGCGCCAGCAGCCAAGATGAGGACATAGTGTGGAACACCGGGGAGCTGTTTTTT | CASSQDEDIVWNTGELFF
15 | . | TRBJ2-4 | . | TRBV4-1 | TGCGCCAGCAGCCAAGGGGGGAGCCAACGGGACATTCAGTACTTC | CASSQGGSQRDIQYF
13 | . | TRBJ2-3 | . | TRBV28 | TGTGCCAGCAGCTACGCAGGTTTGGATACGCAGTATTTT | CASSYAGLDTQYF
17 | . | TRBJ2-7 | . | TRBV6-6 | TGTGCCAGCAGCCGATTTAAGGGCGGGAATGGGGTAAGCGAGCAGTACTTC | CASSRFKGGNGVSEQYF
16 | . | TRBJ1-5 | TRBD1 | TRBV19 | TGTGCCAGTAGTAGGGCGGGACAGGGAAGCAATCAGCCCCAGCATTTT | CASSRAGQGSNQPQHF
16 | . | TRBJ2-1 | TRBD1 | TRBV3-1/TRBV3-2 | TGTGCCAGCAGCCAGGAAGACAGGGGATGGGACAATGAGCAGTTCTTC | CASSQEDRGWDNEQFF